The sequence of this TCR beta chain was determined in a study of cytomegalovirus exposure and HLA in healthy donors (dated by TCRdb to 2016 to 2017). Context from the whole study: According to a later analysis, one platform produced both the 110 or so validation repertoires and the roughly 650 repertoires of the first cohort. The study aimed to test whether cataloging public T cell receptors could reveal signatures of past pathogen exposure. Besides the first cohort of roughly 660 subjects, a separate validation cohort made up of about 120 different subjects was used. To predict cytomegalovirus infection status, the study brought together high-throughput TCR immunosequencing, statistical association of individual TCRs with disease status, and machine learning.

The investigation overall reported the following: Three of the identified cytomegalovirus-associated TCR beta chains were confirmed in vitro to be specific for cytomegalovirus antigens. The study gave a list of around 170 TCR beta chains associated with cytomegalovirus. A later analysis lacked HLA typing for the validation cohort, so it scored co-occurrence in that cohort across all 120 repertoires. The classifier was reported to diagnose cytomegalovirus status with high specificity and sensitivity in both the original cohort and the validation cohort. The authors suggested that the approach could potentially be extended to other disease states and immunological phenotypes. In a later analysis, TCRs clustered in the first cohort were found to also tend to co-occur in the roughly 130 validation repertoires, with 90% to 95% of cluster scores above 0. Most TCR sequences were observed very rarely across donors, whereas some public TCRs were present in many individuals.

Notes on this clone: Its antigen has not been determined. There are no base qualities to consult, and no much larger clone falls within one base.

The library was made by the immunoSEQ multiplex PCR assay. The authors' analysis ran thus. A statistical classification framework was built to diagnose cytomegalovirus status from the catalog of TCR beta chain sequences. This immuneACCESS table, as held by TCRdb, lists in-frame sequences with V and J called but not all clones. Of the missing ones, under half trace to an unresolved V gene in checked studies; the others have no known cause. V, J and clone size were drawn from that table, and D and trimming were deduced from the DNA. This sample has around 200,000 clones in its table, and just over 85% of those were observed once. The ten largest clones take up 2.5% to 3.5% of the sample. The donors belonged to the validation cohort of about 120 subjects, which was separate from the approximately 700-subject first cohort. Taken from the germline V gene, the CDR1 and CDR2 loops are MGHRA and YSYEKL. The CDR3 measures 13 amino acids from cysteine to phenylalanine. Just the 39-base CDR3 DNA is kept, in frame starting at base 1. V loses 2 bases of germline sequence and J loses 8 bases, and the interval between the two ends is 12 bases.

Sequenced: PBMCs. This sequence was found in a woman younger than 35 in good health and CMV-seronegative. The V and J genes are TRBV4-1 and TRBJ1-2; TRBD1 is possibly the D segment (5 matching bases). The DNA is as follows: TGCGCCAGCAGCCAACCGGGGGGAGCGGGCTACACCTTC. It translates to CASSQPGGAGYTF.